This passage covers 2 T cell receptor beta chains from one sample sequenced in a study of T cell responses to AZD1222 COVID-19 vaccine. Some clones are missing from TCRdb's copy, which holds only in-frame ones; the method was immunoSEQ multiplex PCR. This sample has about 150,000 clones, with about 90% found just once. The sample here was peripheral blood, taken 28 days after the second AZD1222 dose. Receptor source: an adult who received the AZD1222 COVID-19 vaccine.

The CDR3 protein is CASSEGATNEKLFF. The DNA of the CDR3 is TGTGCCAGCAGCGAGGGTGCAACTAATGAAAAACTGTTTTTT. This chain connects TRBV7-2 to TRBJ1-4; D unresolved. CDR1 and CDR2 (germline): SGHTA, FQGNSA. V lost 5 bases to trimming and J lost 0 bases, with 7 bases between them. The length of the CDR3 is 14 residues. Together with reference TRBV7-2 and TRBJ1-4, the CDR3 gives the full variable domain: GAGVSQSPSNKVTEKGKDVELRCDPISGHTALYWYRQSLGQGLEFLIYFQGNSAPDKSGLPSDRFSAERTGGSVSTLTIQRTQQEDSAVYLCASSEGATNEKLFFGSGTQLSVL.

This clone was picked up a small number of times. This chain joins TRBV6-1 and TRBJ2-2, with D perhaps matching TRBD1 or TRBD2 (5 bases each). V gave up 0 bases and J gave up 4 bases, with 15 bases separating them. The CDR3 is made up of 17 amino acids. Germline V CDR1 and CDR2: MNHNS, SASEGT. The CDR3 reads CASSEAVGVGFTGELFF. CDR3 nucleotide sequence: TGTGCCAGCAGTGAAGCAGTGGGGGTGGGGTTCACCGGGGAGCTGTTTTTT.